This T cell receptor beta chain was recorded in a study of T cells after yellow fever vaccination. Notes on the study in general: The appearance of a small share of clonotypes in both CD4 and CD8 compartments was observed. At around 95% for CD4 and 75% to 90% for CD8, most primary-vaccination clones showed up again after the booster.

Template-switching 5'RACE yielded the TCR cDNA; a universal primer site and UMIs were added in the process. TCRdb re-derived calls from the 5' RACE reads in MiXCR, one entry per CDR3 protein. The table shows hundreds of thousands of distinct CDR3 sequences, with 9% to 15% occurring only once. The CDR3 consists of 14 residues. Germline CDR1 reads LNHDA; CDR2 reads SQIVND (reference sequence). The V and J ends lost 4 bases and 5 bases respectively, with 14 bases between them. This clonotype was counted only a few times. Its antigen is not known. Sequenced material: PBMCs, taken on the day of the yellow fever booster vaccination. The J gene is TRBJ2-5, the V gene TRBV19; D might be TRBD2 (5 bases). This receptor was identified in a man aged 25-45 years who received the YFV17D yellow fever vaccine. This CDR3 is CASSTTLSGETQYF. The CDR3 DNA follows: TGTGCCAGTAGTACCACCCTTTCGGGGGAGACCCAGTACTTC.